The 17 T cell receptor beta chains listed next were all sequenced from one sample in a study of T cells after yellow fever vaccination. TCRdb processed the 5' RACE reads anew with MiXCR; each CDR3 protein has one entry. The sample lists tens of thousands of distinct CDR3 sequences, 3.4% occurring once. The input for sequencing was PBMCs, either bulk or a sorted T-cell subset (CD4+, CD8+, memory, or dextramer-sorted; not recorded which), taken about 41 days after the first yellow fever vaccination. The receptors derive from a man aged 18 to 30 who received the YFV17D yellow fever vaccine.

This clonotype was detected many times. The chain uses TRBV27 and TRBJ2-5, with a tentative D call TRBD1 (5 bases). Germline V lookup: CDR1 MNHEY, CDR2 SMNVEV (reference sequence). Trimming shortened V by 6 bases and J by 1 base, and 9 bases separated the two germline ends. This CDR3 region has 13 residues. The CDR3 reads CASSGHSQETQYF. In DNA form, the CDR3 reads TGTGCCAGCAGCGGACATTCCCAAGAGACCCAGTACTTC.

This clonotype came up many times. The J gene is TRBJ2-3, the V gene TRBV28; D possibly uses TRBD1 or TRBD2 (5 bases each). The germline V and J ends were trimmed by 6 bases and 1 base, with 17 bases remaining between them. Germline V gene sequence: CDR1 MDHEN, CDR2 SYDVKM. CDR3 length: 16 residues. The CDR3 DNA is TGTGCCAGCAGGATTCCCCCGGGACGGGGCACAGATACGCAGTATTTT. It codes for CASRIPPGRGTDTQYF.

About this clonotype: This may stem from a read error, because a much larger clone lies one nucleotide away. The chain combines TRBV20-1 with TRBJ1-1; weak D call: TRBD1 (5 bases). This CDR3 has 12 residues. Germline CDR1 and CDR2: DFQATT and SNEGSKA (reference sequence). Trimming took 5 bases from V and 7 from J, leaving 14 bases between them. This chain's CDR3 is CSAPGSGGEAFF. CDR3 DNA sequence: TGCAGTGCTCCGGGTTCTGGGGGTGAAGCTTTCTTT.

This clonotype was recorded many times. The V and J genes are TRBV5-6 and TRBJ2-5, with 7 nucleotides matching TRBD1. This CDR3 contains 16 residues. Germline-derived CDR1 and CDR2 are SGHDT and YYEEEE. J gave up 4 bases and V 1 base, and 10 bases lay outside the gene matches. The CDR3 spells CASSLSVGGDGETQYF. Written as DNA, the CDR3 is TGTGCCAGCAGCTTGTCGGTAGGGGGCGATGGAGAGACCCAGTACTTC. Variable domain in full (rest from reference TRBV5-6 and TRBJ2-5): DAGVTQSPTHLIKTRGQQVTLRCSPKSGHDTVSWYQQALGQGPQFIFQYYEEEERQRGNFPDRFSGHQFPNYSSELNVNALLLGDSALYLCASSLSVGGDGETQYFGPGTRLLVL.

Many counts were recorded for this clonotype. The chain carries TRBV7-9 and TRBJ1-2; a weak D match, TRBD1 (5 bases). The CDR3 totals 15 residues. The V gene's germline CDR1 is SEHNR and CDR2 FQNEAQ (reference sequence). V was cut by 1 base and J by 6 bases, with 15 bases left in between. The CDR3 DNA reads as TGTGCCAGCAGCTTAGGGGGCGGAACAGACAATGGCTACACCTTC. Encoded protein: CASSLGGGTDNGYTF.

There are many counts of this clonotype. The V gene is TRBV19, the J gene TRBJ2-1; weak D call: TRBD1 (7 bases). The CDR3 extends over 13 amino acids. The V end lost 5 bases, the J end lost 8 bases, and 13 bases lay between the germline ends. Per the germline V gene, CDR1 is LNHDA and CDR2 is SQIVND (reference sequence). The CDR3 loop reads CASSLGGGDEQFF. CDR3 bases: TGTGCCAGTAGTTTAGGGGGCGGGGATGAGCAGTTCTTC.

Here the CDR3 DNA reads TGCGCCAGCAGCCAAGATACGAATAAGAGGGTGGAGACCCAGTACTTC. Amino acid sequence: CASSQDTNKRVETQYF. The chain couples TRBV4-3 to TRBJ2-5, with a possible D match to TRBD2 (5 bases). Germline values: CDR1 LGHNA, CDR2 YSLEER. There are 16 residues in the CDR3. Trimming cost V 0 bases and J 5 bases, with 16 bases left between them.

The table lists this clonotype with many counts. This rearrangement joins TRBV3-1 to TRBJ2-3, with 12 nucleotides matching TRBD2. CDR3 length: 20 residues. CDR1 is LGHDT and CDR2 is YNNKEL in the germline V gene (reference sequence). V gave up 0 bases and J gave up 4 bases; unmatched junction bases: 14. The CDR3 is CASSQDSAPSGGAYPDTQYF. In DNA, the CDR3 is TGTGCCAGCAGCCAAGATTCTGCGCCTAGCGGGGGGGCCTACCCAGATACGCAGTATTTT.

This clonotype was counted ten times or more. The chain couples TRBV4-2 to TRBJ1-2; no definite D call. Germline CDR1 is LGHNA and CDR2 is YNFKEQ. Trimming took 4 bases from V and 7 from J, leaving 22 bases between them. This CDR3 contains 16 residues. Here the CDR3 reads CASSPKHQLLVGGYTF. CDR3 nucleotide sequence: TGTGCCAGCAGCCCAAAGCACCAGTTGTTGGTAGGTGGCTACACCTTC.

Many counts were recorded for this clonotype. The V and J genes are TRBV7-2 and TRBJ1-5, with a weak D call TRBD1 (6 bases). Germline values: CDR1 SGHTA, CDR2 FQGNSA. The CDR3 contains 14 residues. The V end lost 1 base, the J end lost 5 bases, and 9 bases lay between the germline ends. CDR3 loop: CASSLVEGDQPQHF. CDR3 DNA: TGTGCCAGCAGCTTAGTTGAGGGGGATCAGCCCCAGCATTTT.

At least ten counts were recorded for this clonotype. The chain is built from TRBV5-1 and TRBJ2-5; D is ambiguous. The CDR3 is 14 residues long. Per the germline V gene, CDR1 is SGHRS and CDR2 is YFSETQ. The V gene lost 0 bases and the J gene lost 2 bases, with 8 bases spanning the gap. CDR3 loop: CASSLGAKQETQYF. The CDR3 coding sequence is TGCGCCAGCAGCTTGGGGGCAAAACAAGAGACCCAGTACTTC.

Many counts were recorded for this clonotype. The CDR3 protein is CASSSGGQGNNEQFF. The CDR3 DNA is TGTGCCAGCAGTTCGGGTGGACAGGGGAACAATGAGCAGTTCTTC. The gene calls are TRBV6-5 and TRBJ2-1; 9 nucleotides agree with TRBD1. With V trimmed by 4 bases and J by 5 bases, 6 bases remained unmatched. The CDR3 extends over 15 amino acids. Germline V CDR1 and CDR2: MNHEY, SVGAGI.

The DNA of the CDR3 is TGTGCCATCAGTGAGCGACAGGGGGAGTTCAATGAGCAGTTCTTC. It specifies CAISERQGEFNEQFF. V gene TRBV10-3 combines with J gene TRBJ2-1, with 9 bases aligning to TRBD1. J was trimmed by 6 bases and V by 2 bases; bases with no gene match: 5. CDR3 length: 15 amino acids. Germline values: CDR1 ENHRY, CDR2 SYGVKD.

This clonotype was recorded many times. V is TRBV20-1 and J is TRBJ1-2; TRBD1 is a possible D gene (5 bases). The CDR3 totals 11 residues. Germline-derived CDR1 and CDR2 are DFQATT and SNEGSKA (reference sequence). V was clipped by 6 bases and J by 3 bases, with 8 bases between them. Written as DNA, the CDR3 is TGCAGTGCGGCACAGGACTATGGCTACACCTTC. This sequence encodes CSAAQDYGYTF.

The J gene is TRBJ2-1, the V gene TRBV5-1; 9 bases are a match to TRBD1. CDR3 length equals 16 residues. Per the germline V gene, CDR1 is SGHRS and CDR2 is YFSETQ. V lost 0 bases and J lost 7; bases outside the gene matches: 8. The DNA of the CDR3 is TGCGCCAGCAGCTTGGCCTACGGGACAGGGACTAATGAGCAGTTCTTC. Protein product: CASSLAYGTGTNEQFF.

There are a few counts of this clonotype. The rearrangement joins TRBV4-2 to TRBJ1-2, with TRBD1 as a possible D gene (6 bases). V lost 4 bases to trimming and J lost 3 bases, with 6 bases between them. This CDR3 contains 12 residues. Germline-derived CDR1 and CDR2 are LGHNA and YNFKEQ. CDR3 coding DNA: TGTGCCAGCAGCCCAGGGGACTATGGCTACACCTTC. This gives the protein CASSPGDYGYTF.

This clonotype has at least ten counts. The CDR3 sequence is CASSLVGGGLTDTQYF. The CDR3 bases are TGTGCCAGCAGCTTGGTTGGCGGGGGCCTCACAGATACGCAGTATTTT. The chain carries TRBV7-2 and TRBJ2-3; maybe TRBD2 (7 bases). The ends were cut back, 3 bases at V and 2 bases at J, with 15 bases in the middle. The CDR3 sequence is 16 residues long. CDR1 is SGHTA, CDR2 FQGNSA, per germline.